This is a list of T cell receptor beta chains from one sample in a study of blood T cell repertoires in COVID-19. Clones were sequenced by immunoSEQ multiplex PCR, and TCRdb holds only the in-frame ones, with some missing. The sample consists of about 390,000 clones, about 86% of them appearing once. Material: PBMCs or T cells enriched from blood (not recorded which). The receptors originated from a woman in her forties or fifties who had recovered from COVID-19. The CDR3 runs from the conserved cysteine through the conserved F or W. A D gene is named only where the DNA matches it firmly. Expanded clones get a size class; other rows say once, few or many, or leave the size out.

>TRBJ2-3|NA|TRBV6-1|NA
CASSGASGRGTDTQYF
TGTGCCAGCAGTGGAGCTAGTGGGCGGGGCACAGATACGCAGTATTTT
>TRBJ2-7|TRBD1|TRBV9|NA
CASSPSPPGTGYEQYF
TGTGCCAGCAGCCCAAGCCCCCCCGGGACAGGCTACGAGCAGTACTTC
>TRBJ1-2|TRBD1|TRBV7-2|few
CASSIDRGPYGYTF
TGTGCCAGCAGCATTGACAGGGGGCCGTATGGCTACACCTTC
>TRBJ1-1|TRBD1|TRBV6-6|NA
CASSRRTGVGLNTEAFF
TGTGCCAGCAGTCGTCGGACAGGGGTGGGTTTGAACACTGAAGCTTTCTTT
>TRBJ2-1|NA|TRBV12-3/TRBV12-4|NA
CASSYNNEQFF
TGTGCCAGCAGTTATAACAATGAGCAGTTCTTC
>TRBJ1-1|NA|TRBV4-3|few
CASSKGQNTEAFF
TGCGCCAGCAGCAAAGGACAGAACACTGAAGCTTTCTTT
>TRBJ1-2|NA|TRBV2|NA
CASSVLGQANYGYTF
TGTGCCAGCAGTGTCTTGGGACAAGCTAACTATGGCTACACCTTC
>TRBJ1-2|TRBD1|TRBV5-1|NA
CASSMTGGSYGYTF
TGCGCCAGCAGCATGACAGGGGGAAGCTATGGCTACACCTTC
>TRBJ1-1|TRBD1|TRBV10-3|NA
CAISQAGGLAFF
TGTGCCATCAGCCAGGCAGGGGGATTGGCTTTCTTT
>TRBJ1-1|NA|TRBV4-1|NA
CASSPGGGLGAFF
TGCGCCAGCAGCCCGGGAGGGGGTTTGGGAGCTTTCTTT
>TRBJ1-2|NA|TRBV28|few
CASSRQAGAYGYTF
TGTGCCAGCAGCCGTCAGGCTGGGGCATATGGCTACACCTTC
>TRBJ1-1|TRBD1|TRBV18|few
CASSPGQMNTEAFF
TGTGCCAGCTCCCCGGGACAGATGAACACTGAAGCTTTCTTT
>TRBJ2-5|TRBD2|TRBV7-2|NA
CASSLALVLAGGGETQYF
TGTGCCAGCAGCTTAGCGCTCGTACTAGCGGGGGGTGGAGAGACCCAGTACTTC
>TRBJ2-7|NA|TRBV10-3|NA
CAIRGDKKFSYEQYF
TGTGCCATCAGGGGGGACAAGAAGTTCTCCTACGAGCAGTACTTC
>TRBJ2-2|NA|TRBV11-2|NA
CASSTHGGPGGELFF
TGTGCCAGCAGCACCCACGGGGGGCCAGGCGGGGAGCTGTTTTTT
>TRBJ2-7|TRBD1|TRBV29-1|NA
CSVEEGQTYEQYF
TGCAGCGTTGAAGAGGGACAGACCTACGAGCAGTACTTC
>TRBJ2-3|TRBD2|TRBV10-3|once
CAISVSRGADTQYF
TGTGCCATCAGTGTAAGTCGGGGGGCAGATACGCAGTATTTT
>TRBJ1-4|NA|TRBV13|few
CASSLGRGTRGATNEKLFF
TGTGCCAGCAGCTTAGGCCGTGGGACAAGGGGTGCCACTAATGAAAAACTGTTTTTT
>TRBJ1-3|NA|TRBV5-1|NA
CASSSQGISGNTIYF
TGCGCCAGCAGCTCCCAGGGAATCTCTGGAAACACCATATATTTT
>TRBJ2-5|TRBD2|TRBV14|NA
CASSHRPGTSGGAAETQYF
TGTGCCAGCAGCCATCGTCCCGGGACTAGCGGGGGGGCCGCGGAGACCCAGTACTTC
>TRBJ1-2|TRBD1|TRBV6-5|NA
CAARRVGQGGGYTF
TGTGCCGCTAGGCGGGTGGGACAGGGTGGCGGCTACACCTTC
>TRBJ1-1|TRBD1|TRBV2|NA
CASSETGTGGTEAFF
TGTGCCAGTTCTGAAACCGGGACAGGGGGCACTGAAGCTTTCTTT
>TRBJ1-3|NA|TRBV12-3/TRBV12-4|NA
CASGGGGNTIYF
TGTGCCAGCGGGGGAGGAGGAAACACCATATATTTT
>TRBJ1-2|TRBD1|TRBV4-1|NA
CASSQEVQAGGYGYTF
TGCGCCAGCAGCCAAGAAGTCCAGGCAGGGGGGTATGGCTACACCTTC
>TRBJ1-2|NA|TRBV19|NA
CASSMYREGRNYGYTF
TGTGCCAGTAGTATGTACAGGGAGGGAAGGAACTATGGCTACACCTTC
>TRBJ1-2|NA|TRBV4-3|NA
CASSQRSGVYGYTF
TGCGCCAGCAGCCAACGTTCCGGGGTCTATGGCTACACCTTC
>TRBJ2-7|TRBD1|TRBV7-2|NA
CASSSFTGTAYEQYF
TGTGCCAGCAGCTCATTTACCGGGACAGCCTACGAGCAGTACTTC
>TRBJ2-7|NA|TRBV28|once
CASSFFNYEQYF
TGTGCCAGCAGTTTCTTTAACTACGAGCAGTACTTC
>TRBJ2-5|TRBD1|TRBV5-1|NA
CASRHDREKTQYF
TGCGCCAGCAGACACGACAGGGAGAAGACCCAGTACTTC
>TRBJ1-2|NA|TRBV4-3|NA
CASSQDLGGVYGYTF
TGCGCCAGCAGCCAAGATTTAGGAGGGGTCTATGGCTACACCTTC
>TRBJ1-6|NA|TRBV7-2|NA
CASSFQQSNSPLHF
TGTGCCAGCAGCTTCCAACAGTCTAATTCACCCCTCCACTTT
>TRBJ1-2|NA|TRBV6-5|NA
CASAIPGDYGYTF
TGTGCCAGCGCTATACCGGGGGACTATGGCTACACCTTC
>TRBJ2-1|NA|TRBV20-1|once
CSASVGGYNEQFF
TGCAGTGCTAGTGTCGGGGGCTACAATGAGCAGTTCTTC
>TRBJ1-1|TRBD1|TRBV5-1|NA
CASSETTGMNTEAFF
TGCGCCAGCAGCGAGACGACAGGGATGAACACTGAAGCTTTCTTT
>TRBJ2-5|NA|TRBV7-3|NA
CASSTGKRETQYF
TGTGCCAGCAGCACGGGAAAACGAGAGACCCAGTACTTC
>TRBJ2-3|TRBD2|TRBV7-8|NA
CASSLEERDTPWGGDTQYF
TGTGCCAGCAGCTTAGAGGAGCGCGACACTCCTTGGGGGGGGGATACGCAGTATTTT
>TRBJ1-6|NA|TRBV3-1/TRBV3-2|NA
CASSSVGGNSPLHF
TGTGCCAGCAGCTCGGTGGGAGGTAATTCACCCCTCCACTTT
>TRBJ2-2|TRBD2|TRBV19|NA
CASSPRTSGGTGELFF
TGTGCCAGTAGTCCCAGGACTAGCGGAGGAACCGGGGAGCTGTTTTTT
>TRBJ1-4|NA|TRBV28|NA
CASSLPRVVTNEKLFF
TGTGCCAGCAGTTTACCCAGGGTTGTTACTAATGAAAAACTGTTTTTT
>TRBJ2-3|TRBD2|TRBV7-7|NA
CASSLEAGVTDTQYF
TGTGCTAGCAGCTTAGAAGCGGGGGTCACAGATACGCAGTATTTT
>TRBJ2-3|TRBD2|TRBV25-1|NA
CATGTSGPTDTQYF
TGTGCCACCGGGACTAGCGGGCCCACAGATACGCAGTATTTT
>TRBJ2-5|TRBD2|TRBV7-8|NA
CASSFLAGNQETQYF
TGTGCCAGCAGCTTTCTAGCGGGAAACCAAGAGACCCAGTACTTC
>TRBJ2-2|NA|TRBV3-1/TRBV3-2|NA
CASSLRRDGTGELFF
TGTGCCAGCAGCCTTCGGAGGGACGGCACCGGGGAGCTGTTTTTT
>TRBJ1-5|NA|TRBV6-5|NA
CASKASQLVQPQHF
TGTGCCAGCAAGGCTAGTCAACTAGTTCAGCCCCAGCATTTT
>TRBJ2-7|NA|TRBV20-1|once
CSAQANYEQYF
TGCAGTGCACAGGCGAACTACGAGCAGTACTTC
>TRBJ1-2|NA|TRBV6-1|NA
CASSEARAKQTNYGYTF
TGTGCCAGCAGTGAAGCGCGGGCTAAACAAACTAACTATGGCTACACCTTC
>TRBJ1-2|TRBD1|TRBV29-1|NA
CSARDSYGYTF
TGCAGCGCTCGGGACAGTTATGGCTACACCTTC
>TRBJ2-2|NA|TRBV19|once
CASSWDKYTGELFF
TGTGCCAGTAGTTGGGACAAATACACCGGGGAGCTGTTTTTT
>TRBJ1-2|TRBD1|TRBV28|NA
CASSLPSGTGGIGGYTF
TGTGCCAGCAGTTTACCCTCCGGGACAGGGGGGATTGGTGGCTACACCTTC
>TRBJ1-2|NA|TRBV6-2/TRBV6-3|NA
CASSLGAFGYGYTF
TGTGCCAGCAGTTTGGGGGCTTTCGGCTATGGCTACACCTTC
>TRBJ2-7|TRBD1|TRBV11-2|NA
CASSPGRQGADYEQYF
TGTGCCAGCAGCCCAGGCAGACAGGGGGCCGACTACGAGCAGTACTTC
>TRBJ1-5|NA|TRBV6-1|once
CASSDSHRGSQPQHF
TGTGCCAGCAGTGATTCCCACCGAGGGAGTCAGCCCCAGCATTTT
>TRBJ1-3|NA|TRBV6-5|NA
CASNLDSYLGNTIYF
TGTGCCAGCAACCTTGACAGTTATCTCGGAAACACCATATATTTT
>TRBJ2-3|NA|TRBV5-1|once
CASSLGPGSDTQYF
TGCGCCAGCAGCTTGGGCCCGGGGTCAGATACGCAGTATTTT